This T cell receptor beta chain emerged from a study of early T cells in non-severe SARS-CoV-2 infection. This clonotype was seen many times. Researchers attached unique molecular identifiers to individual cDNA molecules. TCRdb re-called the 5' RACE reads with MiXCR, one entry per CDR3 protein. The top ten hold around 2.9% of the sample, which has fewer than 35,000 distinct CDR3 sequences, 6.6% seen once. Germline V lookup: CDR1 MNHEY, CDR2 SMNVEV (reference sequence). This CDR3 spans 13 amino acids. V was cut by 4 bases and J by 8 bases, with 12 bases left in between. The J gene is TRBJ2-4, the V gene TRBV27; D tentatively fits TRBD1 or TRBD2 (5 bases each). The specimen was whole blood. The source is an adult who was a healthcare worker with PCR-confirmed SARS-CoV-2 infection or an uninfected control (not recorded which). The CDR3 loop reads CASSSGVGDIQYF. CDR3 nucleotides: TGTGCCAGCAGTTCCGGGGTGGGGGACATTCAGTACTTC.